The clone carrying this TCR beta chain was seen only once. What it binds is unknown. This record comes from a study of vaccination effects on CD4 cells after COVID-19. Study-wide findings and caveats: After vaccination, at late timepoints, clones induced by infection and by vaccine contracted markedly.

Produced via immunoSEQ multiplex PCR; TCRdb's table is partial and in-frame only. The sample has approximately 24,000 clones; 65% to 80% are singletons. In germline, CDR1 is SNHLY, CDR2 FYNNEI. V was cut by 4 bases and J by 1 base, with 14 bases left in between. The CDR3 has 17 residues. Ahead of sequencing, the ViraFEST assay grew antigen-specific CD4+ T cells using viral peptide pools. Upon completion of 10 to 11 days in culture, CD4+ T cells were isolated. Prior SARS-CoV-2 infection was absent in the vaccine recipients, as shown by negative nucleocapsid antibodies. Each well held some 2.2 million PBMC cultured with around 9.2 ug/ml peptides and roughly 11 IU/ml IL-2. IL-2 medium supplanted half the medium on days 3 and 7.

The sample here was CD4+ T cells from PBMCs cultured with HCoV-NL63 spike peptides, taken before COVID-19 vaccination. The chain recombines TRBV2 with TRBJ1-6, with D tentatively TRBD1 (5 bases). This sequence originates from a human donor who received a COVID-19 vaccine. The CDR3 spells CASSGGARTSYNSPLHF. In DNA, the CDR3 is TGTGCCAGCAGTGGAGGGGCCCGAACATCCTATAATTCACCCCTCCACTTT. Drawing the rest from reference TRBV2 and TRBJ1-6, the complete variable domain is EPEVTQTPSHQVTQMGQEVILRCVPISNHLYFYWYRQILGQKVEFLVSFYNNEISEKSEIFDDQFSVERPDGSNFTLKIRSTKLEDSAMYFCASSGGARTSYNSPLHFGNGTRLTVT.